This T cell receptor beta chain was captured by sequencing in a study of technical replicates of blood from a handful of donors listed by TCRdb under 2017. The CDR3 covers 16 residues, taking in both the cysteine and the phenylalanine. Only CDR3 DNA remains: 48 bases, in frame from the first base. Germline trimming amounts to 3 bases on V and 7 bases on J, with 14 as the count of junction bases outside the gene matches. CDR1 and CDR2 are read off the germline V gene as MDHEN and SYDVKM. As for this clone: No cognate antigen has been identified for it. Base qualities are not provided; no much larger clone lies one nucleotide away.

Preparation of the library involved the immunoSEQ multiplex PCR assay. Drawn from immuneACCESS, this table holds only the in-frame rearrangements with V and J called that TCRdb kept. Clones are partly lost; checked studies trace under half to an unresolved V gene and leave the rest unexplained. The sample table contains 80,000 to 100,000 clones; only one count was recorded for about 91% of them. The top ten hold 0.27% of the sample. The chain is assembled from TRBV28 and TRBJ2-7; TRBD1 agrees with 8 junctional bases. Sequencing input: T cells isolated from PBMCs. This clonotype was obtained from a human donor in good health. The CDR3 sequence is CASSFPLQGAGREQYF. The nucleotide sequence is TGTGCCAGCAGTTTCCCCCTTCAGGGGGCTGGGCGGGAGCAGTACTTC. Reference TRBV28 and TRBJ2-7 proteins supply the regions before and after the CDR3; the full variable domain is: DVKVTQSSRYLVKRTGEKVFLECVQDMDHENMFWYRQDPGLGLRLIYFSYDVKMKEKGDIPEGYSVSREKKERFSLILESASTNQTSMYLCASSFPLQGAGREQYFGPGTRLTVT.